A single T cell receptor (beta chain) is shown here with its context. Its antigen is unknown. This entry is derived from a study of T-cell reconstitution after alpha-beta-depleted transplantation in children. A library of TCRbeta sequences, prepared with unique molecular identifiers, was generated. TCRdb passed the PCR reads through MiXCR, listing each CDR3 protein once. The sample has fewer than 500,000 distinct CDR3 sequences; approximately 41% are singletons. The study's findings and limits: Surviving recipient T cells and thymic progenitors produced the high day-60 TCRbeta diversity seen in some patients. From newly produced T cells came most of the T-cell counts and diversity one year after transplant. Several hundred graft clones that had expanded were reportedly the source of alpha-beta T cells about two months after transplant.

The CDR3 has 16 residues. V was shortened by 3 bases and J by 4 bases, with 16 bases between the two germline ends. This TCR derives from a girl between 2 and 10 years old with aplastic anemia, due to receive a stem cell transplant. This chain uses TRBV12-3 or TRBV12-4 with TRBJ1-3, with a possible D match to TRBD1 (5 bases). The input for sequencing was PBMCs, taken before TCRalphabeta/CD19-depleted stem cell transplant. As DNA, the CDR3 is TGTGCCAGCAGTTTTTTCGCCAGGGTAGTAGGAAACACCATATATTTT. Translating gives CASSFFARVVGNTIYF.